Listed below are T cell receptor beta chains from one sample, sequenced in a study of T cell repertoires in cytomegalovirus infection. Each CDR3 protein is one row after TCRdb ran MiXCR on the reads. The table includes a few hundred thousand distinct CDR3 sequences, 33% detected once. These receptors' antigens are unknown. The source was cultured PBMCs, collected from culture after CMV antigen stimulation. These receptor sequences come from a human donor in good health (CMV status not recorded). Some clones in this sample may be carry-over from other donors' samples. Both conserved end residues are part of each CDR3. Each record gives: J gene, clone size, V gene, D gene, CDR3 DNA, CDR3 protein. D genes are given only for firm matches. A row's size may be missing; if present it is once, few, many or a size class.

TRBJ2-3 . TRBV6-5 TRBD2 TGTGCCAGCAGTTACTCGCCACTAGCGGGATCTAGCACAGATACGCAGTATTTT CASSYSPLAGSSTDTQYF
TRBJ2-7 . TRBV25-1 TRBD1 TGTGCCAGCAGTGATCGAGGACAGGGGGCGCCGAGGGAGGGCGACGAGCAGTACTTC CASSDRGQGAPREGDEQYF
TRBJ2-6 few TRBV12-3/TRBV12-4 TRBD1 TGTGCCAGCAGTCCGACAGGGGTAGGGGCCAACGTCCTGACTTTC CASSPTGVGANVLTF
TRBJ2-5 few TRBV7-2 TRBD1 TGTGCCAGCACTCTGGGACAGCTGCAAGAGACCCAGTACTTC CASTLGQLQETQYF
TRBJ1-2 . TRBV7-9 TRBD1 TGTGCCAGCAGCTTAGCGTTCGACAGGGGGCGAGGCTACACCTTC CASSLAFDRGRGYTF
TRBJ2-1 many TRBV7-8 TRBD2 TGTGCCAGCAGCTTCGCCGGGACTAGCTACAATGAGCAGTTCTTC CASSFAGTSYNEQFF
TRBJ2-7 . TRBV29-1 . TGCAGCGTTGAAGGTGGGGTAAACGAGCAGTACTTC CSVEGGVNEQYF
TRBJ1-3 . TRBV7-2 TRBD1 TGTGCCAGCAGCCGTAAGGGACAGGGGTCCCCTGGAAACACCATATATTTT CASSRKGQGSPGNTIYF
TRBJ2-1 many TRBV7-2 . TGTGCCAGCAGCTCGTTTGACTCCATGAGGCAGTTCTTC CASSSFDSMRQFF
TRBJ2-7 few TRBV3-1 TRBD2 TGTGCCAGCAGCCTCTTTTCTGCTAGCGGGTCTTACGAGCAGTACTTC CASSLFSASGSYEQYF
TRBJ2-2 . TRBV19 . TGTGCCAGTAGTATTCCTGACCGTTACCTCACCGGGGAGCTGTTTTTT CASSIPDRYLTGELFF
TRBJ2-4 . TRBV20-1 . TGCAGTGCTCGAGAGGGAGTAAACATTCAGTACTTC CSAREGVNIQYF
TRBJ2-1 few TRBV7-4 TRBD2 TGTGCCAGCAGCTTTCCTAGCGGATACAATGAGCAGTTCTTC CASSFPSGYNEQFF
TRBJ2-7 few TRBV5-1 TRBD2 TGCGCCAGCAAGATCGACTTAGGACTAGACAGCTACGAGCAGTACTTC CASKIDLGLDSYEQYF
TRBJ2-3 . TRBV7-2 . TGTGCCAGCAGGTTATCGAGCACAGATACGCAGTATTTT CASRLSSTDTQYF
TRBJ1-3 . TRBV7-9 . TGTGCCAGCAGCCCCCCCGGGGAGCAGGGACGTGGAAACACCATATATTTT CASSPPGEQGRGNTIYF
TRBJ2-7 few TRBV7-2 . TGTGCCAGCAGTTGGGTCCGTGGGGGCTACGAGCAGTACTTC CASSWVRGGYEQYF
TRBJ2-1 few TRBV12-3/TRBV12-4 TRBD2 TGTGCCAGCAGTGGACTAGCGGCAGTGGTGGATGAGCAGTTCTTC CASSGLAAVVDEQFF
TRBJ2-2 few TRBV7-3 . TGTGCCAGCAGCTCGGTGGGGGGCATATTCACCGGGGAGCTGTTTTTT CASSSVGGIFTGELFF
TRBJ1-1 few TRBV28 . TGTGCCAGCGGGGACCCTGGGACTGAAGCTTTCTTT CASGDPGTEAFF
TRBJ2-7 . TRBV7-2 TRBD1 TGTGCCAGCAGCGTAACCGGGACAGGCTCCTACGAGCAGTACTTC CASSVTGTGSYEQYF
TRBJ2-1 few TRBV5-1 . TGCGCCAGCAGCCCGGGAATGGCCTCGGCCTACAATGAGCAGTTCTTC CASSPGMASAYNEQFF
TRBJ2-3 . TRBV7-2 . TGTGCCAGCAGCTTCGAGGAGTTTGCAGATACGCAGTATTTT CASSFEEFADTQYF
TRBJ2-7 . TRBV7-2 . TGTGCCAGCAGCTTAGCTCCGGGAGATTACGAGCAGTACTTC CASSLAPGDYEQYF
TRBJ1-2 . TRBV7-9 TRBD1 TGTGCCAGCAGCTCTGGACAGGGGCCCTATGGCTACACCTTC CASSSGQGPYGYTF
TRBJ1-2 . TRBV4-1 . TGCGCCAGCAGCCAAGAGGGGGGCGCGGAAGATGGCTACACCTTC CASSQEGGAEDGYTF
TRBJ1-5 . TRBV20-1 TRBD1 TGCAGTGCTACCGGACAGGGGGCTAGAGATCAGCCCCAGCATTTT CSATGQGARDQPQHF
TRBJ2-2 . TRBV7-2 . TGTGCCACTAGGCGACTGCTCGCGAACACCGGGGAGCTGTTTTTT CATRRLLANTGELFF
TRBJ1-5 few TRBV12-3/TRBV12-4 . TGTGCCAGCAGGGCGGGACACTTAGCCCATCAGCCCCAGCATTTT CASRAGHLAHQPQHF
TRBJ2-3 . TRBV30 TRBD2 TGTGCCTGGAGTGTAGCGGGAGGATTCACAGATACGCAGTATTTT CAWSVAGGFTDTQYF
TRBJ1-1 . TRBV14 . TGTGCCAGCAGCCAATTATGGGGTGAGGGCACTGAAGCTTTCTTT CASSQLWGEGTEAFF
TRBJ1-1 . TRBV15 . TGTGCCACCAGCAGTTTTATGGGGTTCACTGAAGCTTTCTTT CATSSFMGFTEAFF
TRBJ2-3 few TRBV28 . TGTGCCAGCAGTTTATCAGGGGCGATGGATACGCAGTATTTT CASSLSGAMDTQYF
TRBJ2-5 . TRBV28 . TGTGCCAGCAGTAAGGGGGACCGAGAGACCCAGTACTTC CASSKGDRETQYF
TRBJ2-1 few TRBV9 . TGTGCCAGCAGCGTAGGGGGGGCCATGGGCAATGAGCAGTTCTTC CASSVGGAMGNEQFF
TRBJ1-4 . TRBV4-1 . TGCGCCAGCAGCCTTGGGGAAGGGGGTAATGAAAAACTGTTTTTT CASSLGEGGNEKLFF
TRBJ1-2 . TRBV11-3 TRBD1 TGTGCCAGCAGCTTAGCTGGGACAGGGGCAGACTATGGCTACACCTTC CASSLAGTGADYGYTF
TRBJ1-1 many TRBV28 . TGTGCCAGCCGCCCCGGGGGCCCAAACACTGAAGCTTTCTTT CASRPGGPNTEAFF
TRBJ2-7 many TRBV7-2 . TGTGCCAGCAGCTTATTCCCCCGTGGGACCCTACCCCACGAGCAGTACTTC CASSLFPRGTLPHEQYF
TRBJ2-7 . TRBV19 TRBD2 TGTGCCAGTAGTATGAGCGGGAGTCTCTACGAGCAGTACTTC CASSMSGSLYEQYF
TRBJ2-6 . TRBV6-6 . TGTGCCAGCAGTTATATCCAGGGATCCGGGGCCAACGTCCTGACTTTC CASSYIQGSGANVLTF
TRBJ1-1 once TRBV19 . TGTGCCAGTAGTATTGCAGTCACTGAAGCTTTCTTT CASSIAVTEAFF
TRBJ2-7 . TRBV12-5 . TGTGCTAGTGGGCCTCCTACAGGGTTTAGCTCCTACGAGCAGTACTTC CASGPPTGFSSYEQYF